This T cell receptor (beta chain) was observed in a study of shared clonotypes between healthy human individuals. Whole-study findings and limits: The study's rarefaction showed incomplete sorted-subset sequencing despite large depth.

TCRdb's copy holds only in-frame clones and misses some; the assay was immunoSEQ multiplex PCR. The sample includes over a million clones, 70% to 80% of them seen just once. Losses at the gene ends were 2 bases for V and 1 base for J; bases not matched to a gene: 5. Germline assignment: CDR1 SGHRS and CDR2 YFSETQ. CDR3 size: 15 residues. In regard to this clone: Its target is not known.

This receptor was taken from a man aged 18-30 years in good health. Some clones in this sample may be carry-over from other donors' samples. Sequenced input: memory CD4+ T cells from PBMCs. The subset here: CD45RA-negative fraction. The V call is TRBV5-1, the J call TRBJ2-5; TRBD1 matches 7 bases. As DNA, the CDR3 is TGCGCCAGCAGCTTACCCAGGGGGATCCAAGAGACCCAGTACTTC. It translates to CASSLPRGIQETQYF.